Detailed here is one TCR beta chain. This clone came up a few times. The antigen it binds to is not known. No base quality information exists; no much larger clone differs at one position. The sample is drawn from a study of sequential checkpoint blockade in melanoma (dated by TCRdb to the late 2010s). About the full investigation: Patients were randomized 1:1 to first-line nivolumab followed by ipilimumab (arm A) or ipilimumab followed by nivolumab (arm B). About 80% of the matched tumor biopsy pairs taken before and after treatment were from the same lesion. For 20 to 25 patients, matched tumor biopsies were taken both before treatment and at week 13, after single-agent nivolumab (arm A) or ipilimumab (arm B). DNA from 70 to 95 melanoma tumor samples collected before treatment underwent TCRbeta immunosequencing. Both trial sequences were followed by maintenance nivolumab.

Overall study results and their limits: In the nivolumab-first arm (arm A), an association was found between pretreatment tumor TIL clonality and response (P = .04). Achieving clinical benefit was about 30 times more likely for patients whose tumor T-cell fraction and clonality increased by week 13. Within-arm analyses of tumor T-cell fraction were limited by small sample sizes and reduced statistical power. Validation of the response-prediction model combining TCR metrics and mutation burden is needed in larger, independent patient cohorts. Tumor T-cell fraction and clonality were found to correlate with PD-L1 staining and CD8+ T-cell counts but not with mutational load.

TCRbeta CDR3 regions were immunosequenced from genomic DNA with the immunoSEQ Assay. Prior to high-throughput sequencing, genomic DNA was amplified by bias-controlled multiplex PCR. As for the original processing: To quantify the absolute abundance of each unique TCRbeta CDR3 region, the sequences were collapsed and filtered. Clonality, defined as 1 minus Pielou's evenness, was calculated using only productive rearrangements. Tumor T-cell fraction was calculated by normalizing TCRbeta template counts to the amount of usable DNA, which was estimated from several housekeeping genes. A previously published method was used to identify clones whose frequencies were significantly greater in on-treatment samples than in baseline samples. What TCRdb holds here is the immuneACCESS table cut down to in-frame rearrangements. Part of the clones is not present; checked against another copy, under half of the missing clones reflect an unresolved V gene, and the others are unexplained. That table furnishes V, J and clone size, whereas the DNA furnished D and trimming. In this sample the table shows roughly 3,000 clones, under 20% of which occur a single time. Of the sample, less than 30% falls within the top ten clones.

In light of the paper, this sample's treatment or condition label describes: randomized to nivolumab then ipilimumab (arm A) or the reverse (arm B). No trial patient had received prior DNA-damaging chemotherapy. CheckMate 064, a randomized, open-label phase II trial of sequential checkpoint blockade, was the source of the samples, all of which came from patients with melanoma. Genomic DNA from formalin-fixed paraffin-embedded (FFPE) tissue samples was used for tumor TCR sequencing. This receptor was identified in a human donor with melanoma. The source material was tumor tissue (inferred from file names), sampled from a patient given nivolumab and ipilimumab in sequence.

The CDR3: CASSNPTGGVNTEAFF. Read as DNA, the sequence is TGTGCCAGCAGTAACCCCACAGGGGGCGTGAACACTGAAGCTTTCTTT. This receptor chain uses TRBV9 and TRBJ1-1, with 9 bases aligning to TRBD1. As encoded in the germline V gene, CDR1 is SGDLS while CDR2 is YYNGEE. Ends trimmed: V by 5 bases, J by 0 bases; bases unmatched to a gene: 8. Measured from the cysteine to the phenylalanine, the CDR3 is 16 residues long. Left in the record is the CDR3 DNA by itself, 48 bases read in frame from the first base.